This T cell receptor beta chain was recorded in a study of blood T cells in healthy people across ages. General study findings and limits: Naive CD4+ cells and diversity were both higher in long-lived donors than in aged donors. Among T cells, TCR beta diversity per million cells dropped roughly linearly as age rose.

Germline lookup yields CDR1 KGHDR and CDR2 SFDVKD. V dropped 4 bases and J dropped 6; count of bases not matched to a gene: 7. This CDR3 contains 15 residues. Comment on this clonotype: Its specificity is not known.

Primers used in a second PCR of roughly 6 to 11 cycles were a sample-barcoded 5' primer and a J-beta primer mix. Every cDNA molecule bore a tag from a template-switch adaptor containing 12 random nucleotides. From the 5' RACE reads, TCRdb called clonotypes with MiXCR, one entry per CDR3 protein. In the table there are 1.5 million to 2 million distinct CDR3 sequences, about 30% of which are singletons. The sequenced material came from blood. The receptor's source is a woman in her 30s in good health. The rearrangement joins TRBV24-1 to TRBJ2-2; 7 nucleotides line up with TRBD1. The CDR3 DNA is TGTGCCACCAGTGACCAAGGACAGGACGCCGGGGAGCTGTTTTTT. Protein: CATSDQGQDAGELFF.